The rows below give T cell receptor beta chains drawn from one sample of a study of blood T cell repertoires in COVID-19. The protocol was immunoSEQ multiplex PCR, while the TCRdb copy is restricted to in-frame clones and leaves out a portion. The table has approximately 150,000 clones, 81% seen once; the top ten hold 5.6%. Sequenced input: PBMCs or T cells enriched from blood (not recorded which). These receptors all come from a woman aged 40 to 55 with acute COVID-19. Both conserved end residues are part of each CDR3. Fields, in order: clone size, V gene, J gene, D gene, CDR3 protein, CDR3 DNA. D genes are given only for firm matches. Size values are once, few and many counts, or a class for expanded clones, and some rows have none.

.	TRBV10-3	TRBJ2-3	.	CAISESALSGPNTDTQYF	TGTGCCATCAGTGAGTCGGCGCTGAGCGGGCCGAACACAGATACGCAGTATTTT
.	TRBV12-5	TRBJ1-1	.	CASGLSGLSTEAFF	TGTGCTAGTGGTTTGTCAGGATTAAGCACTGAAGCTTTCTTT
.	TRBV7-3	TRBJ2-3	TRBD2	CASSLTGGRTDTQYF	TGTGCCAGCAGCTTAACGGGAGGGCGCACAGATACGCAGTATTTT
.	TRBV7-3	TRBJ2-5	.	CASSPTAQETQYF	TGTGCCAGCAGCCCGACAGCTCAAGAGACCCAGTACTTC
.	TRBV4-2	TRBJ2-5	TRBD1	CASRSAGTGNGETQYF	TGTGCCAGTAGATCCGCAGGGACAGGGAACGGCGAGACCCAGTACTTC
.	TRBV5-4	TRBJ1-2	TRBD1	CASRGQGPNYGYTF	TGTGCCAGCAGAGGACAGGGCCCTAACTATGGCTACACCTTC
.	TRBV28	TRBJ1-4	TRBD1	CASSLDRVDSTNEKLFF	TGTGCCAGCAGTTTGGACAGGGTGGATTCAACTAATGAAAAACTGTTTTTT
.	TRBV4-1	TRBJ2-5	.	CASSHPTGVRGETQYF	TGCGCCAGCAGCCATCCTACAGGGGTGCGGGGAGAGACCCAGTACTTC
.	TRBV11-2	TRBJ1-4	.	CASSLAVGGGGEKLFF	TGTGCCAGCAGCTTAGCGGTTGGGGGAGGTGGTGAAAAACTGTTTTTT
.	TRBV18	TRBJ2-4	TRBD2	CASSPSASGDRAKNIQYF	TGTGCCAGCTCACCTTCGGCTAGCGGGGACAGAGCCAAAAACATTCAGTACTTC
once	TRBV2	TRBJ1-5	.	CASSEMGGFRQPQHF	TGTGCCAGCAGTGAGATGGGGGGGTTCCGGCAGCCCCAGCATTTT
.	TRBV5-1	TRBJ1-2	.	CASSLAIMEGNYGYTF	TGCGCCAGCAGCCTGGCTATCATGGAGGGGAACTATGGCTACACCTTC
.	TRBV5-1	TRBJ2-5	.	CASSLEGVGGETQYF	TGCGCCAGCAGCTTGGAGGGGGTGGGTGGCGAGACCCAGTACTTC
.	TRBV3-1/TRBV3-2	TRBJ2-7	TRBD2	CASSQDSGYFSYEQYF	TGTGCCAGCAGCCAAGATAGCGGGTACTTTTCCTACGAGCAGTACTTC
.	TRBV21-1	TRBJ1-5	.	CASSKKDRGDQPQHF	TGTGCCAGCAGCAAAAAGGACAGGGGGGATCAGCCCCAGCATTTT
.	TRBV5-1	TRBJ2-5	TRBD1	CASSPMGQGRGETQYF	TGCGCCAGCAGCCCTATGGGACAGGGGAGAGGGGAGACCCAGTACTTC
.	TRBV9	TRBJ2-3	TRBD2	CASSVEPSGRTDTQYF	TGTGCCAGCAGCGTAGAGCCTAGCGGCCGCACAGATACGCAGTATTTT
.	TRBV3-1/TRBV3-2	TRBJ1-2	TRBD1	CASSSDGQGWYGYTF	TGTGCCAGCAGCTCTGACGGACAGGGGTGGTATGGCTACACCTTC
.	TRBV5-1	TRBJ1-2	.	CASSLDPGNGYTF	TGCGCCAGCAGCCTCGATCCAGGGAATGGCTACACCTTC
.	TRBV5-4	TRBJ2-2	TRBD2	CASSSSGRRSFGELFF	TGTGCCAGCAGCTCTAGCGGGCGACGATCATTCGGGGAGCTGTTTTTT
few	TRBV9	TRBJ2-1	.	CASSVGNTGRGEQFF	TGTGCCAGCAGCGTAGGGAATACAGGGAGGGGTGAGCAGTTCTTC
once	TRBV10-3	TRBJ2-2	TRBD1	CAIGQDRGLAGELFF	TGTGCCATCGGTCAGGACAGGGGCCTTGCCGGGGAGCTGTTTTTT
.	TRBV3-1/TRBV3-2	TRBJ2-1	TRBD2	CASSLLAGRAYNEQFF	TGTGCCAGCAGCCTTTTAGCGGGCCGGGCTTACAATGAGCAGTTCTTC
.	TRBV7-6	TRBJ2-6	TRBD1	CASSQGAAGANVLTF	TGTGCCAGCAGCCAGGGGGCAGCTGGGGCCAACGTCCTGACTTTC
.	TRBV10-2	TRBJ2-3	TRBD2	CASGLNPGLAGGGTDTQYF	TGCGCCAGCGGACTAAACCCGGGACTAGCGGGAGGGGGCACAGATACGCAGTATTTT
.	TRBV2	TRBJ1-2	.	CASSGGPDYGYTF	TGTGCCAGCAGTGGAGGCCCCGACTATGGCTACACCTTC
.	TRBV19	TRBJ2-1	TRBD2	CASSTSGRLWQFF	TGTGCCAGTAGTACCTCCGGGAGGCTCTGGCAGTTCTTC
few	TRBV2	TRBJ2-7	.	CASSDRGMGEQYF	TGTGCCAGCAGTGATAGGGGTATGGGGGAGCAGTACTTC
.	TRBV5-6	TRBJ1-4	.	CASSFRGGGVEKLFF	TGTGCCAGCAGCTTCCGGGGCGGGGGCGTTGAAAAACTGTTTTTT
.	TRBV19	TRBJ1-5	.	CASSIGGGKRQPQHF	TGTGCCAGTAGTATAGGCGGGGGGAAGCGGCAGCCCCAGCATTTT
.	TRBV19	TRBJ2-6	.	CASSIDPRQGLPGANVLTF	TGTGCCAGTAGTATAGACCCCCGTCAGGGGCTCCCTGGGGCCAACGTCCTGACTTTC
.	TRBV7-9	TRBJ2-7	.	CASSLDSPEQYF	TGTGCCAGCAGCTTAGACTCACCCGAGCAGTACTTC
.	TRBV2	TRBJ1-1	TRBD1	CASQGAPDTEAFF	TGTGCCAGTCAGGGGGCTCCGGACACTGAAGCTTTCTTT
few	TRBV20-1	TRBJ1-5	TRBD1	CSASPGQDFGSPQHF	TGCAGTGCTAGTCCGGGACAGGATTTCGGTTCGCCCCAGCATTTT